Below, 30 T cell receptor beta chains from the same sample are listed, as sequenced in a study of regulatory T cells in long-lasting Graves disease. Time point here: newly diagnosed GD, antithyroid drugs for less than 3 months. The authors made the TCR library using RNA they extracted from PBMCs. Investigators prepared the TCR beta libraries by applying iRepertoire HTBI primers and Arm-PCR of CDR3 regions. TCRdb redid the calling of the multiplex PCR reads with MiXCR, one entry per CDR3 protein. The repertoire holds roughly 420,000 distinct CDR3 sequences, about 15% seen once, with around 23% in the top ten. These data were also reused for a study on T cells in Graves' hyperthyroidism and ophthalmopathy.

Sequenced here: peripheral blood mononuclear cells (PBMCs), sampled at new diagnosis, from a patient treated with antithyroid drugs. All receptors derive from a woman between 18 and 30 years old with Graves disease.

This clonotype was seen repeatedly, ten times or more. The chain has TRBV28 and TRBJ2-1; the D gene is possibly TRBD1 (5 bases). With 7 bases removed from V and 6 bases from J, the gap between germline ends came to 19 bases. The CDR3 loop spans 15 amino acids. Germline V gene data show CDR1 as MDHEN and CDR2 as SYDVKM. Here the CDR3 reads CASINLWGDGNEQFF. The CDR3 coding sequence is TGTGCCAGCATTAACCTCTGGGGCGACGGCAATGAGCAGTTCTTC.

This clonotype was seen more than once but under ten times. The chain links TRBV2 to TRBJ2-3, with D possibly being TRBD2 (6 bases). Per the germline V gene, CDR1 is SNHLY and CDR2 is FYNNEI. Deletions cut 8 bases from V and 2 bases from J, with 8 bases between. CDR3 length: 12 amino acids. Here the CDR3 reads CASQGLTDTQYF. The CDR3 bases are TGTGCCAGCCAGGGACTCACAGATACGCAGTATTTT.

This clonotype was observed a few times. The CDR3: CASSPRVARGASGNTIYF. Written as DNA, the CDR3 is TGTGCCAGCAGCCCCCGAGTGGCCAGGGGCGCATCTGGAAACACCATATATTTT. The chain has TRBV7-6 and TRBJ1-3; D is possibly TRBD1 (6 bases). V lost 5 bases, J lost 1 base, and 21 bases lay in between. Looked up from germline, CDR1 is SGHVS and CDR2 is FNYEAQ. CDR3 length: 18 residues.

The sample holds many counts of this clonotype. The chain carries TRBV6-1 and TRBJ2-2, with D tentatively TRBD1 (6 bases). Looked up from germline, CDR1 is MNHNS and CDR2 is SASEGT. This CDR3 is 16 amino acids long. Trimming left V 6 bases short and J 0 bases short, with 14 bases between. DNA of the CDR3: TGTGCCAGCAGAGCCAGGGGTTTTTCGAACACCGGGGAGCTGTTTTTT. Translating it yields CASRARGFSNTGELFF.

The chain carries TRBV3-1 and TRBJ1-1, with 9 bases identical to TRBD1. With 4 bases clipped from V and 5 bases from J, the junction kept 5 bases outside the gene matches. The CDR3 contains 14 residues. Germline assignment: CDR1 LGHDT and CDR2 YNNKEL (reference sequence). The CDR3 sequence is CASSLSGTGTEAFF. As DNA, the CDR3 is TGTGCCAGCAGCCTCTCCGGGACAGGGACTGAAGCTTTCTTT.

In this sample, this clonotype turned up many times. This chain connects TRBV7-2 to TRBJ2-5; 7 bases are a match to TRBD1. Germline-derived CDR1 and CDR2 are SGHTA and FQGNSA. The CDR3 is made up of 16 amino acids. Unmatched junction bases numbered 10, after V lost 2 bases and J lost 4 bases. The CDR3 DNA follows: TGTGCCAGCAGCTTAACAGGGGCCGGGTCCGGAGAGACCCAGTACTTC. It is translated as CASSLTGAGSGETQYF.

In this sample, this clonotype turned up many times. The rearrangement uses TRBV11-1 and TRBJ1-1; maybe TRBD1 (5 bases). With 5 bases removed from V and 1 base from J, the gap between germline ends came to 8 bases. This CDR3 is built from 13 residues. CDR1 SGHAT and CDR2 FQDESV come from the germline V gene (reference sequence). CDR3 in amino acids: CASSKDRNTEAFF. The CDR3 DNA reads as TGTGCCAGCAGCAAAGACAGGAACACTGAAGCTTTCTTT.

The V call is TRBV11-2, the J call TRBJ2-7; TRBD1 aligns across 8 bases. V shed 2 bases, J shed 0 bases, and the junction held 6 bases outside the gene matches. CDR1 SGHAT and CDR2 FQNNGV come from the germline V gene. The CDR3 is 16 amino acids. CDR3 residues: CASSLTPGQASYEQYF. CDR3 DNA sequence: TGTGCCAGCAGCTTAACTCCGGGACAGGCCTCCTACGAGCAGTACTTC.

Ten or more counts support this clonotype. The chain has TRBV20-1 and TRBJ2-3; 9 nucleotides match TRBD2. Trimming removed 0 bases from V and 4 bases from J; junction bases left unmatched: 5. Germline loops: CDR1 DFQATT, CDR2 SNEGSKA (reference sequence). The CDR3 totals 15 residues. This CDR3 is CSARDLAGAADTQYF. For the CDR3, the DNA is TGCAGTGCTAGAGATTTAGCGGGAGCAGCAGATACGCAGTATTTT.

Only a few counts were recorded for this clonotype. V usage is TRBV5-1 and J usage is TRBJ2-1, with D unclear. The J call could be wrong; TRBJ2-5 is a better fit for the DNA end. The V gene's germline CDR1 is SGHRS and CDR2 YFSETQ. The CDR3 loop spans 14 amino acids. CDR3: CASRRTRTQETQYF. CDR3 in DNA: TGCGCCAGCCGGCGGACCCGAACCCAAGAGACCCAGTACTTC.

Comments on this clonotype: A clone one base away is much larger, so this may be a read error. V and J are TRBV25-1 and TRBJ2-3, with a tentative D call TRBD2 (5 bases). V was cut by 3 bases and J by 1 base, with 11 bases left in between. The CDR3 sequence is 15 residues long. Germline V gene data show CDR1 as MGHDK and CDR2 as SYGVNS. The CDR3 spells CASSDPGLGTDTQYF. CDR3 sequence (DNA): TGTGCCAGCAGTGATCCGGGATTGGGCACAGATACGCAGTATTTT.

The sample holds many counts of this clonotype. Here the CDR3 DNA reads TGTGCCAGCAGCTTACAGGGGGCCCTTGGTGAAGCTTTCTTT. As protein: CASSLQGALGEAFF. V gene TRBV5-6 combines with J gene TRBJ1-1; 9 bases line up with TRBD1. V dropped 2 bases and J dropped 7; count of bases not matched to a gene: 6. Germline lookup yields CDR1 SGHDT and CDR2 YYEEEE. The CDR3 extends over 14 amino acids.

The chain has TRBV14 and TRBJ1-1; no firm D call. This CDR3 has 13 amino acids. V lost 2 bases, J lost 4 bases, and 8 bases lay in between. Looked up from germline, CDR1 is SGHDN and CDR2 is FVKESK. This CDR3 is CASSQYPLTEAFF. Written as DNA, the CDR3 is TGTGCCAGCAGCCAATACCCACTCACTGAAGCTTTCTTT. The full variable domain, its missing parts supplied by reference TRBV14 and TRBJ1-1, is EAGVTQFPSHSVIEKGQTVTLRCDPISGHDNLYWYRRVMGKEIKFLLHFVKESKQDESGMPNNRFLAERTGGTYSTLKVQPAELEDSGVYFCASSQYPLTEAFFGQGTRLTVV.

This clonotype was observed at least ten times. The chain employs TRBV5-1 and TRBJ2-1, with 8 positions matching TRBD1. The CDR3 length is 16 residues. The J segment lost 0 bases and the V segment lost 4 bases, leaving 6 bases of the junction unmatched. Germline-derived CDR1 and CDR2 are SGHRS and YFSETQ. CDR3 residues: CASSPQTGASYNEQFF. As DNA, the CDR3 is TGCGCCAGCAGCCCCCAGACAGGGGCCTCCTACAATGAGCAGTTCTTC.

The chain is built from TRBV25-1 and TRBJ2-2; 12 bases fit TRBD1. The junction had 8 bases not matched to a gene; V was cut back by 5 bases and J by 7 bases. The CDR3 totals 16 residues. Germline V CDR1 and CDR2: MGHDK, SYGVNS. CDR3 residues: CASSLGTGGAGGELFF. The CDR3, as DNA: TGTGCCAGCAGTCTAGGGACAGGGGGCGCGGGCGGGGAGCTGTTTTTT. Filled out from reference TRBV25-1 and TRBJ2-2, the complete variable domain reads EADIYQTPRYLVIGTGKKITLECSQTMGHDKMYWYQQDPGMELHLIHYSYGVNSTEKGDLSSESTVSRIRTEHFPLTLESARPSHTSQYLCASSLGTGGAGGELFFGEGSRLTVL.

This clonotype was detected only a few times. The chain combines TRBV28 with TRBJ2-1; maybe TRBD2 (6 bases). This CDR3 is 15 amino acids long. Germline loops: CDR1 MDHEN, CDR2 SYDVKM. V lost 5 bases and J lost 4, with 15 bases in between. The CDR3 loop is CASSGRDWTYNEQFF. The CDR3 DNA is TGTGCCAGCAGTGGGCGGGACTGGACATACAATGAGCAGTTCTTC. The whole variable domain, filled in from reference TRBV28 and TRBJ2-1, reads DVKVTQSSRYLVKRTGEKVFLECVQDMDHENMFWYRQDPGLGLRLIYFSYDVKMKEKGDIPEGYSVSREKKERFSLILESASTNQTSMYLCASSGRDWTYNEQFFGPGTRLTVL.

This clonotype has a count of ten or more. The chain links TRBV6-1 to TRBJ1-2, with a weak D call TRBD1 (5 bases). CDR1 is MNHNS and CDR2 is SASEGT in the germline V gene. The CDR3 is 14 amino acids. Trimming took 1 base from V and 4 from J, leaving 10 bases between them. The CDR3 here is CASSEGGDAYGYTF. CDR3 nucleotide sequence: TGTGCCAGCAGTGAAGGGGGGGACGCCTATGGCTACACCTTC.

There are many counts of this clonotype. The V and J genes are TRBV20-1 and TRBJ2-1, with TRBD2 matching 8 bases. Germline V gene data show CDR1 as DFQATT and CDR2 as SNEGSKA (reference sequence). The CDR3 has 15 amino acids. J lost 4 bases, V lost 0 bases, and 5 bases had no gene match. CDR3 DNA: TGCAGTGCTAGAGATAGGGGGACTAGATACAATGAGCAGTTCTTC. The encoded protein is CSARDRGTRYNEQFF.

This chain links TRBV5-1 with TRBJ2-1; D ambiguous. The V end was cut by 2 bases, the J end by 4 bases, with 4 bases between. The CDR3 consists of 12 residues. Per germline, CDR1 SGHRS and CDR2 YFSETQ. The CDR3 reads CASSFQYNEQFF. The CDR3 DNA follows: TGCGCCAGCAGCTTTCAATACAATGAGCAGTTCTTC.

This clonotype was counted at least ten times. V and J are TRBV28 and TRBJ2-2; 12 nucleotides line up with TRBD2. This CDR3 region has 15 residues. V dropped 4 bases and J dropped 7; count of bases not matched to a gene: 4. Germline-derived CDR1 and CDR2 are MDHEN and SYDVKM. CDR3 sequence: CASSSSGRADGELFF. The CDR3 region has the DNA TGTGCCAGCAGTTCTAGCGGGAGGGCTGACGGGGAGCTGTTTTTT.

In its sample, this clonotype was seen many times. V gene TRBV12-3 or TRBV12-4 combines with J gene TRBJ1-1, with a tentative D call TRBD1 (6 bases). With 5 bases removed from V and 0 bases from J, the gap between germline ends came to 16 bases. The CDR3 has 16 amino acids. The CDR3 sequence: CASSERDTAMNTEAFF. As DNA, the CDR3 is TGTGCCAGCAGTGAGAGGGACACCGCAATGAACACTGAAGCTTTCTTT.

The V gene is TRBV2, the J gene TRBJ2-1, with 12 nucleotides matching TRBD2. Germline V CDR1 and CDR2: SNHLY, FYNNEI. The length of the CDR3 is 22 residues. The trim removed 6 bases at V and 1 base at J, leaving 22 bases unmatched. CDR3 coding DNA: TGTGCCAGCAGCGGAGACAGGGGGCCGGCTAGCGGGAGGGCCGGATCCTACAATGAGCAGTTCTTC. It translates to CASSGDRGPASGRAGSYNEQFF.

This clonotype was detected a few times. The CDR3 region is CASSRGLASSYNEQFF. The CDR3 DNA follows: TGCGCCAGCAGCCGGGGACTTGCGAGCTCCTACAATGAGCAGTTCTTC. This chain links TRBV4-1 with TRBJ2-1, with D possibly matching TRBD2 (6 bases). V dropped 4 bases and J dropped 0 bases, with 13 bases sitting between them. Germline values: CDR1 MGHRA, CDR2 YSYEKL. The length of the CDR3 is 16 residues.

The sample holds a few counts of this clonotype. The chain has TRBV18 and TRBJ2-1; tentatively, D is TRBD2 (6 bases). V dropped 0 bases and J dropped 2 bases, with 8 bases sitting between them. Germline CDR1 KGHSH, CDR2 LQKENI. This CDR3 contains 15 residues. The CDR3 DNA reads TGTGCCAGCTCACCACCTAGCGGCCCCTACAATGAGCAGTTCTTC. This codes for CASSPPSGPYNEQFF.

This clonotype was found many times. The J gene is TRBJ2-1, the V gene TRBV12-3 or TRBV12-4; unclear D gene. V was pared by 7 bases and J by 5 bases, with 12 bases between. This CDR3 comprises 13 residues. CDR3 nucleotides: TGTGCCAGCACAAGATCGGTGAACAATGAGCAGTTCTTC. Protein: CASTRSVNNEQFF.

This clonotype turned up a few times. CDR3: CATSDPGGLADTQYF. Here the CDR3 DNA reads TGTGCCACCAGTGATCCAGGTGGACTGGCAGATACGCAGTATTTT. J is TRBJ2-3 and V is TRBV24-1; perhaps TRBD2 as D (5 bases). Trimming stripped 3 bases from V and 4 bases from J, with 13 bases between. Germline lookup yields CDR1 KGHDR and CDR2 SFDVKD. This CDR3 spans 15 amino acids.

The chain uses TRBV20-1 and TRBJ1-3; 7 bases align to TRBD1. The CDR3 runs 14 residues. The J segment lost 0 bases and the V segment lost 6 bases, leaving 5 bases of the junction unmatched. Germline V gene lookup returns CDR1 DFQATT and CDR2 SNEGSKA (reference sequence). The CDR3 DNA reads TGCAGTGCCGGGACAGACCTCTCTGGAAACACCATATATTTT. The encoded protein is CSAGTDLSGNTIYF.

Worth noting for this clonotype: This clone may be a read error of a much larger clone one base away. This chain connects TRBV18 to TRBJ2-5, with 12 bases identical to TRBD1. The germline CDR1 and CDR2 sequences are KGHSH and LQKENI. The CDR3 totals 15 residues. CDR3 amino acids: CAGSPRDRGRETQYF. The DNA of the CDR3 is TGTGCCGGCTCACCAAGGGACAGGGGGCGAGAGACCCAGTACTTC.

This clonotype was seen repeatedly, ten times or more. CDR3 nucleotide sequence: TGTGCCAGCAGCCGGGGCAGCGTCCAAGAGACCCAGTACTTC. It translates to CASSRGSVQETQYF. This chain connects TRBV2 to TRBJ2-5; D possibly uses TRBD1 or TRBD2 (5 bases each). With 6 bases removed from V and 1 base from J, the gap between germline ends came to 12 bases. The CDR3 runs 14 residues. In germline, CDR1 is SNHLY, CDR2 FYNNEI.

In this sample, this clonotype turned up many times. The gene calls are TRBV6-2 or TRBV6-3 and TRBJ2-1; 7 positions match TRBD1. Germline loops: CDR1 MNHEY, CDR2 SVGEGT. The CDR3 covers 16 residues. The junction had 9 bases not matched to a gene; V was cut back by 7 bases and J by 0 bases. CDR3 loop: CASTSAGTDSYNEQFF. The CDR3 DNA reads TGTGCCAGCACCAGTGCCGGGACAGACTCCTACAATGAGCAGTTCTTC.